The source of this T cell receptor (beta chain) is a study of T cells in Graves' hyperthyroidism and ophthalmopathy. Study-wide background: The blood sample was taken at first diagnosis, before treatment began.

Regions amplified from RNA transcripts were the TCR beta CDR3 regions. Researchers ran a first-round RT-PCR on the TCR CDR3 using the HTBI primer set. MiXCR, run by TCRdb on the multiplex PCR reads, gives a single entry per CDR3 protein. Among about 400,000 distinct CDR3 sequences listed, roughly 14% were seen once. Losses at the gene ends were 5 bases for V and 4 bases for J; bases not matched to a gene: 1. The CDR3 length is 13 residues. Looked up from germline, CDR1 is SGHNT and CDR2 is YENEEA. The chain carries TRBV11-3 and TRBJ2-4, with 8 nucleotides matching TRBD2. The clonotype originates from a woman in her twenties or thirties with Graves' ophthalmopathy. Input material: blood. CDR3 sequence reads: CASSPSGKNIQYF. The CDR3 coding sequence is TGTGCCAGCAGCCCTAGCGGGAAAAACATTCAGTACTTC.